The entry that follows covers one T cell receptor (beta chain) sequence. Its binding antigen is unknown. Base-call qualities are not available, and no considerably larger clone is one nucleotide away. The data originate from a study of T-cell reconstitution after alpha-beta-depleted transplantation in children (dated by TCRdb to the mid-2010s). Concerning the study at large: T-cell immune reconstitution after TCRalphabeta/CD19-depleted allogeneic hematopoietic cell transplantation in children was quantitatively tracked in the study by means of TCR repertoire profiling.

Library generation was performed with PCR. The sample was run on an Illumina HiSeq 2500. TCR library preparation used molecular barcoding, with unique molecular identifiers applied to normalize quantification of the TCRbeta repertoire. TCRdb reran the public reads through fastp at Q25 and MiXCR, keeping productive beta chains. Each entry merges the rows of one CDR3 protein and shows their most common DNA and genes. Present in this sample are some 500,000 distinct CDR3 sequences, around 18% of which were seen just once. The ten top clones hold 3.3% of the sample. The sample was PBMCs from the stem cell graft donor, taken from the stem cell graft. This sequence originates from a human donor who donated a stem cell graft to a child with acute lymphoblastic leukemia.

The sequence in DNA is TGCAGCGTTGGGGATAGCTCCTACAATGAGCAGTTCTTC. Translated, it gives CSVGDSSYNEQFF. Rearrangement joined TRBV29-1 to TRBJ2-1; confidence is insufficient to name the D gene. From the cysteine through the phenylalanine, the CDR3 covers 13 amino acids. Only the CDR3 DNA is retained, 39 bases long and in frame from the first base. V and J lose 4 bases and 0 bases, and a span of 7 bases separates them. The germline V gene encodes CDR1 SQVTM and CDR2 ANQGSEA.